This is a list of T cell receptor beta chains from one sample in a study of early stage breast cancer tumors. TCRdb's table, derived via immunoSEQ multiplex PCR, lists solely in-frame clones and lacks some. In the table there are around 14,000 clones, roughly 83% of which are singletons. Sequencing was done on a sample of normal breast tissue next to the tumor. These receptor sequences come from a person aged 30-39 years with breast cancer. The conserved cysteine and the conserved F or W are not part of the CDR3 here. Fields, in order: J gene, V gene, CDR3 length, CDR3 protein.

j_gene: TRBJ2-7
v_gene: TRBV5-5
len: 12
CDR3aa: ASSLPGQANEQY

j_gene: TRBJ2-3
v_gene: TRBV28
len: 10
CDR3aa: ASSLGLDTQY

j_gene: TRBJ1-2
v_gene: TRBV19
len: 9
CDR3aa: ASSIRHGYT

j_gene: TRBJ2-2
v_gene: TRBV5-4
len: 14
CDR3aa: ASSLALREDTGELF

j_gene: TRBJ2-1
v_gene: TRBV6-1
len: 9
CDR3aa: ASRGDNEQF

j_gene: TRBJ1-2
v_gene: TRBV19
len: 14
CDR3aa: ASSNGRGQDNYGYT

j_gene: TRBJ2-1
v_gene: TRBV28
len: 12
CDR3aa: ASSRTGEYNEQF

j_gene: TRBJ2-3
v_gene: TRBV4-3
len: 9
CDR3aa: ASSQDWVQY

j_gene: TRBJ2-7
v_gene: TRBV7-9
len: 12
CDR3aa: ASSPGLAPYEQY

j_gene: TRBJ1-2
v_gene: TRBV27
len: 13
CDR3aa: ASSLFSSANYGYT

j_gene: TRBJ1-3
v_gene: TRBV9
len: 14
CDR3aa: ASSPRQPLSGNTIY

j_gene: TRBJ2-1
v_gene: TRBV5-5
len: 17
CDR3aa: ASSGWGLAGGPSYNEQF

j_gene: TRBJ1-1
v_gene: TRBV29-1
len: 11
CDR3aa: SVEGQVRTEAF

j_gene: TRBJ1-1
v_gene: TRBV7-2
len: 11
CDR3aa: ASSPMGNTEAF

j_gene: TRBJ2-7
v_gene: TRBV28
len: 10
CDR3aa: ASSLGSYEQY

j_gene: TRBJ1-5
v_gene: TRBV19
len: 14
CDR3aa: ASSPIPDSLGQPQH

j_gene: TRBJ2-1
v_gene: TRBV7-7
len: 13
CDR3aa: ASSLGTSGVNEQF

j_gene: TRBJ2-3
v_gene: TRBV7-9
len: 16
CDR3aa: ASSLRGLAGGPTDTQY

j_gene: TRBJ2-2
v_gene: TRBV5-6
len: 13
CDR3aa: ASSAEATNTGELF

j_gene: TRBJ2-7
v_gene: TRBV9
len: 11
CDR3aa: ASSTPPLGEQY

j_gene: TRBJ1-1
v_gene: TRBV6-1
len: 15
CDR3aa: ASSEELGTGGGTEAF

j_gene: TRBJ2-2
v_gene: TRBV4-3
len: 16
CDR3aa: ASSQEGPQALNTGELF

j_gene: TRBJ1-4
v_gene: TRBV5-8
len: 16
CDR3aa: ASSLYLGEVTTNEKLF

j_gene: TRBJ2-2
v_gene: TRBV27
len: 13
CDR3aa: ASSWAGTNTGELF

j_gene: TRBJ2-5
v_gene: TRBV5-4
len: 13
CDR3aa: ASSWQGLAGETQY

j_gene: TRBJ2-7
v_gene: TRBV6-5
len: 11
CDR3aa: ASSLTGHYEQY

j_gene: TRBJ1-1
v_gene: TRBV2
len: 10
CDR3aa: ASLRQGSEAF

j_gene: TRBJ2-7
v_gene: TRBV25-1
len: 12
CDR3aa: ASSEAGGAYEQY

j_gene: TRBJ2-1
v_gene: TRBV7-8
len: 10
CDR3aa: ASSLIVGEQF

j_gene: TRBJ2-2
v_gene: TRBV6-6
len: 13
CDR3aa: ASKGGQGATGELF

j_gene: TRBJ1-1
v_gene: TRBV5-1
len: 13
CDR3aa: ASSLSGPTVTEAF

j_gene: TRBJ1-2
v_gene: TRBV5-1
len: 11
CDR3aa: ASSSGQGRGYT

j_gene: TRBJ1-2
v_gene: TRBV10-2
len: 11
CDR3aa: ASSDQGNYGYT

j_gene: TRBJ2-2
v_gene: TRBV2
len: 9
CDR3aa: ASIRTGELF

j_gene: TRBJ2-3
v_gene: TRBV5-1
len: 13
CDR3aa: ASSLDTTETDTQY

j_gene: TRBJ1-5
v_gene: TRBV19
len: 13
CDR3aa: ASTRGPQGHQPQH

j_gene: TRBJ1-1
v_gene: TRBV10-3
len: 11
CDR3aa: AILQGDSTEAF

j_gene: TRBJ2-5
v_gene: TRBV19
len: 16
CDR3aa: ASSIAPRGGGYQETQY

j_gene: TRBJ1-1
v_gene: TRBV9
len: 13
CDR3aa: ASSIRGGVGTEAF

j_gene: TRBJ2-1
v_gene: TRBV20-1
len: 9
CDR3aa: SANEGSEQF

j_gene: TRBJ1-3
v_gene: TRBV5-1
len: 13
CDR3aa: ASSLDGNSGNTIY

j_gene: TRBJ1-1
v_gene: TRBV7-9
len: 12
CDR3aa: ASSLSGGATEAF

j_gene: TRBJ2-5
v_gene: TRBV29-1
len: 12
CDR3aa: SVTGQVIQETQY

j_gene: TRBJ2-2
v_gene: TRBV19
len: 14
CDR3aa: ASRTGKQGGTGELF

j_gene: TRBJ1-1
v_gene: TRBV27
len: 14
CDR3aa: ASSSSMLWGGTEAF

j_gene: TRBJ2-1
v_gene: TRBV2
len: 10
CDR3aa: ASRTGKNEQF

j_gene: TRBJ1-1
v_gene: TRBV27
len: 12
CDR3aa: ASSLANQGYEAF

j_gene: TRBJ2-5
v_gene: TRBV11-3
len: 13
CDR3aa: ASSLGGPYMETQY

j_gene: TRBJ1-1
v_gene: TRBV15
len: 12
CDR3aa: ATSRDLGPREAF

j_gene: TRBJ2-7
v_gene: TRBV19
len: 14
CDR3aa: ASSIDLASGAYEQY

j_gene: TRBJ1-1
v_gene: TRBV7-9
len: 11
CDR3aa: ASSPTGGTEAF

j_gene: TRBJ1-1
v_gene: TRBV19
len: 13
CDR3aa: ASSKGAPMNTEAF

j_gene: TRBJ1-4
v_gene: TRBV18
len: 14
CDR3aa: ASSPQTTSVNEKLF

j_gene: TRBJ2-7
v_gene: TRBV4-3
len: 14
CDR3aa: ASSQDLVAGPYEQY

j_gene: TRBJ2-1
v_gene: TRBV7-2
len: 14
CDR3aa: ASSPTSGSSYNEQF